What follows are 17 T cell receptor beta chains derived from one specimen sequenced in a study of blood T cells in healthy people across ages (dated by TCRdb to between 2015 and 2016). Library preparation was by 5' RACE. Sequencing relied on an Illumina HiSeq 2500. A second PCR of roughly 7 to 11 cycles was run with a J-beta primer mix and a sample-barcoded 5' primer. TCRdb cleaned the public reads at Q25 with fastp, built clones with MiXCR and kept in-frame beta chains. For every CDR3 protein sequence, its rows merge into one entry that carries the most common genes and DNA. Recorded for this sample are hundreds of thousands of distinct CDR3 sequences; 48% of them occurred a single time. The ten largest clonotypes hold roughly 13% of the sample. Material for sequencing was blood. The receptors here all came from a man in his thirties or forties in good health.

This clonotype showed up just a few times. The CDR3 sequence is CASSVGPGQGLYEQYF. CDR3 nucleotides: TGTGCCAGCAGTGTTGGCCCGGGACAGGGACTCTACGAGCAGTACTTC. The gene calls are TRBV25-1 and TRBJ2-7; 9 nucleotides match TRBD1. CDR1 is MGHDK, CDR2 SYGVNS, per germline. Trimming removed 4 bases from V and 3 bases from J; junction bases left unmatched: 10. This CDR3 region has 16 residues.

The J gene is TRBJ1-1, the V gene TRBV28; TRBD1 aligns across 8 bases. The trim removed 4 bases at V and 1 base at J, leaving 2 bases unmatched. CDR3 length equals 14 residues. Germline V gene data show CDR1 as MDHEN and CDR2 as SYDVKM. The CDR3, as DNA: TGTGCCAGCAGTTGGGACAGGAGGAACACTGAAGCTTTCTTT. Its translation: CASSWDRRNTEAFF.

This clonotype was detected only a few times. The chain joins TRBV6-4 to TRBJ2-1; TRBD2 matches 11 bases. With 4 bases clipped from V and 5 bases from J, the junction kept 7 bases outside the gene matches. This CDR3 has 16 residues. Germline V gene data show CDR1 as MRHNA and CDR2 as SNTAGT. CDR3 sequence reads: CASSALAGVPNNEQFF. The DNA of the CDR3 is TGTGCCAGCAGTGCACTAGCGGGGGTCCCCAACAATGAGCAGTTCTTC.

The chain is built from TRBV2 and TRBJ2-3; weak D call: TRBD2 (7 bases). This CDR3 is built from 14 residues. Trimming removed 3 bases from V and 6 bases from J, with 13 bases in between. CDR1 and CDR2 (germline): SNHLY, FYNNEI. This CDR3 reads CASSDGGGWDTQYF. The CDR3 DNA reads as TGTGCCAGCAGTGACGGCGGGGGCTGGGATACGCAGTATTTT.

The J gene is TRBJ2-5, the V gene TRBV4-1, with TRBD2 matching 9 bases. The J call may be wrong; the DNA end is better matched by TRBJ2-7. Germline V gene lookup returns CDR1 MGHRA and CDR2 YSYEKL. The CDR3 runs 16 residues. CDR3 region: CASSREGAGGRYEQYF. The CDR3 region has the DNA TGCGCCAGCAGCCGAGAAGGAGCGGGGGGTAGGTACGAGCAGTACTTC.

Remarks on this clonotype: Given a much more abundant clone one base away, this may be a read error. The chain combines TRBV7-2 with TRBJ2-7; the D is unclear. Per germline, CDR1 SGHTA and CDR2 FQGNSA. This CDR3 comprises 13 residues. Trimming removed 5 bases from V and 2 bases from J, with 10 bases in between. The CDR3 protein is CASSVGITYEQYF. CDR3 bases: TGTGCCAGCAGCGTAGGGATAACCTACGAGCAGTACTTC.

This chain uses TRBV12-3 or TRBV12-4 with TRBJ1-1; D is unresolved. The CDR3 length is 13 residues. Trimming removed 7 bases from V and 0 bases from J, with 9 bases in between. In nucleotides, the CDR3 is TGTGCCAGCACCAGGACCTTGAACACTGAAGCTTTCTTT. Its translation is CASTRTLNTEAFF.

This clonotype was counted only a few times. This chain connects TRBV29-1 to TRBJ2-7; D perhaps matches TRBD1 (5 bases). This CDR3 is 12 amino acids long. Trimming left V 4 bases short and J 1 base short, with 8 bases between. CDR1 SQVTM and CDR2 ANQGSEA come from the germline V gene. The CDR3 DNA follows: TGCAGCGTTGTTAGGGGTTCCTACGAGCAGTACTTC. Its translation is CSVVRGSYEQYF.

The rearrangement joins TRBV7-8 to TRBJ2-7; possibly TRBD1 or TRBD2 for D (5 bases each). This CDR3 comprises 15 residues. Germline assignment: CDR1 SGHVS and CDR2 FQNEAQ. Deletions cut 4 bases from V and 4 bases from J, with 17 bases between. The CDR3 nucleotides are TGTGCCAGCAGCTCCGTAGACCCCGAGGGGTACGAGCAGTACTTC. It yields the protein CASSSVDPEGYEQYF.

Here the CDR3 DNA reads TGTGCCAGCAGTTCCTCCGGGACAGGGTATCCCATTCAGTACTTC. Amino acid sequence: CASSSSGTGYPIQYF. The chain couples TRBV28 to TRBJ2-7; TRBD1 matches 9 bases. The J call could be wrong; TRBJ2-4 is a better fit for the DNA end. CDR3 length: 15 residues. Looked up from germline, CDR1 is MDHEN and CDR2 is SYDVKM.

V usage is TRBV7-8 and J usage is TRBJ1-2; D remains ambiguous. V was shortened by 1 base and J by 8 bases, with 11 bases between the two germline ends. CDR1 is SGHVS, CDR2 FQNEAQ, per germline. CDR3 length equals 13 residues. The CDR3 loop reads CASSLGGSWGYTF. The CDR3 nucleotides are TGTGCCAGCAGCTTAGGCGGGTCTTGGGGCTACACCTTC.

The CDR3 protein is CASFPQGAFVGDEQFF. The CDR3 DNA reads as TGTGCCAGCTTCCCGCAGGGGGCTTTTGTTGGGGATGAGCAGTTCTTC. The chain joins TRBV5-5 to TRBJ2-1, with 8 bases matching TRBD1. The CDR3 runs to 16 residues. CDR1 and CDR2 from the germline V gene are SGHKS and YYEKEE (reference sequence). Trimming removed 7 bases from V and 8 bases from J; junction bases left unmatched: 17.

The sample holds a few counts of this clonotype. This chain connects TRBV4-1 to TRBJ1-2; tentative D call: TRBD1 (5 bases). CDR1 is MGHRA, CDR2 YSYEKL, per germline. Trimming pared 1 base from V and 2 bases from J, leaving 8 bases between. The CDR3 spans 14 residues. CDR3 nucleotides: TGCGCCAGCAGCCAAGTGGGGCTCAACTATGGCTACACCTTC. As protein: CASSQVGLNYGYTF.

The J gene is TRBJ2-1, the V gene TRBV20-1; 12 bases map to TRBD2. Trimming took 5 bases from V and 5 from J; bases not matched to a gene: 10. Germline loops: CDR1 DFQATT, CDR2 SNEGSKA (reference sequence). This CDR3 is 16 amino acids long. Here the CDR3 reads CSARDPSGGDHNEQFF. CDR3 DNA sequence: TGCAGTGCTCGCGACCCTAGCGGGGGGGACCACAATGAGCAGTTCTTC.

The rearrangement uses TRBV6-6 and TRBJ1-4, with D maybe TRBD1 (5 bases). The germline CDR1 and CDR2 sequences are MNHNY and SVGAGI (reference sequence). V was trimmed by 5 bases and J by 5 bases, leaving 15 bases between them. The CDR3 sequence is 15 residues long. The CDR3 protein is CASSGAGFGNEKLFF. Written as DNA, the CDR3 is TGTGCCAGCAGTGGGGCAGGGTTTGGGAATGAAAAACTGTTTTTT.

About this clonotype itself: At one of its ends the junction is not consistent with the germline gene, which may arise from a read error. CDR3 nucleotide sequence: TGTGTCAGCAGAGTAAAGGGGACACCCACTGAAGCTTTCTTT. Its translation: CVSRVKGTPTEAFF. The genes are TRBV27 and TRBJ1-1; maybe TRBD1 (6 bases). The germline V gene encodes CDR1 MNHEY and CDR2 SMNVEV (reference sequence). The CDR3 contains 14 residues.

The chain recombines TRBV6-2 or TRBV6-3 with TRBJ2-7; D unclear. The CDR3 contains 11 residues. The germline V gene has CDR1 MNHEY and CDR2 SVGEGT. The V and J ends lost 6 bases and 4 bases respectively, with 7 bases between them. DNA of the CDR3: TGTGCCAGCAGACGCCAATACGAGCAGTACTTC. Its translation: CASRRQYEQYF.